The 20 T cell receptor beta chains listed next were all sequenced from one sample in a study of cytomegalovirus exposure and HLA in healthy donors. PCR involved 60 Vbeta and 13 Jbeta primers. Generated by immunoSEQ multiplex PCR, the TCRdb table keeps only in-frame clones and is missing some. The profile covers under 130,000 clones, with around 75% appearing a single time and 1.3% taken by the ten largest. Input material: PBMCs. The receptors were gathered from a man aged 35 to 55 in good health and CMV-seronegative.

The chain carries TRBV7-2 and TRBJ1-2; a possible D gene is TRBD1 (6 bases). Germline loops: CDR1 SGHTA, CDR2 FQGNSA. The germline V and J ends were trimmed by 11 bases and 8 bases, with 15 bases remaining between them. The CDR3 is 11 residues long. CDR3 nucleotide sequence: TGTGCCGGACGGACAGTCGCGGGCTACACCTTC. Translated: CAGRTVAGYTF.

The sample holds a few counts of this clone. The genes are TRBV11-3 and TRBJ2-2, with 9 bases identical to TRBD1. J was trimmed by 4 bases and V by 5 bases; bases with no gene match: 5. CDR1 is SGHNT and CDR2 is YENEEA in the germline V gene. CDR3 length: 15 amino acids. CDR3 coding DNA: TGTGCCAGCAGCAAAAACAGGGGGCTCACCGGGGAGCTGTTTTTT. Translation gives CASSKNRGLTGELFF.

The CDR3 DNA reads as TGTGCCAGCTCATCTACAGGGGGCGCGAACACCGGGGAGCTGTTTTTT. It is translated as CASSSTGGANTGELFF. The V gene is TRBV18, the J gene TRBJ2-2, with 9 positions matching TRBD1. V lost 5 bases, J lost 0 bases, and 4 bases stayed unmatched. The CDR3 loop spans 16 amino acids. Looked up from germline, CDR1 is KGHSH and CDR2 is LQKENI.

The rearrangement links TRBV13 to TRBJ1-5, with D maybe TRBD1 (5 bases). Germline V gene sequence: CDR1 PRHDT, CDR2 FYEKMQ (reference sequence). Deletions cut 4 bases from V and 0 bases from J, with 7 bases between. The CDR3 is made up of 14 amino acids. The CDR3 reads CASSSRASNQPQHF. CDR3 coding DNA: TGTGCCAGCAGCTCCAGGGCTAGCAATCAGCCCCAGCATTTT.

This clone has just a few counts. The V call is TRBV6-4, the J call TRBJ2-2; 9 bases match TRBD2. V was clipped by 6 bases and J by 3 bases; unmatched bases: 8. The CDR3 runs to 16 residues. From germline, CDR1 is MRHNA and CDR2 SNTAGT. The CDR3 DNA sequence: TGTGCCAGCAGCCCCGAGGCGGGGGGGCACACCGGGGAGCTGTTTTTT. Amino acid sequence: CASSPEAGGHTGELFF.

This chain connects TRBV19 to TRBJ2-1; 8 positions agree with TRBD2. This CDR3 region has 13 residues. V shed 9 bases, J shed 6 bases, and the junction held 7 bases outside the gene matches. Germline V gives CDR1 LNHDA, CDR2 SQIVND (reference sequence). The CDR3 protein is CASKVSGSNEQFF. The CDR3 DNA reads TGTGCCAGCAAGGTCAGCGGGAGCAATGAGCAGTTCTTC.

V and J are TRBV7-2 and TRBJ2-1; 7 bases fit TRBD2. Per germline, CDR1 SGHTA and CDR2 FQGNSA. Trimming removed 5 bases from V and 5 bases from J; junction bases left unmatched: 9. The CDR3 totals 15 residues. CDR3 nucleotide sequence: TGTGCCAGCAGCCGTAAAAGAGCGGGGAACAATGAGCAGTTCTTC. It translates to CASSRKRAGNNEQFF.

This clone was seen more than once but under ten times. The J gene is TRBJ1-5, the V gene TRBV6-6, with 10 nucleotides matching TRBD1. From germline, CDR1 is MNHNY and CDR2 SVGAGI (reference sequence). Germline trimming cut 2 bases from V and 5 bases from J; bases unmatched to any gene: 3. This CDR3 comprises 15 residues. The CDR3 region is CASSYRTGGDQPQHF. In DNA, the CDR3 is TGTGCCAGCAGTTACCGGACAGGGGGTGATCAGCCCCAGCATTTT.

This chain joins TRBV19 and TRBJ1-5; TRBD1 matches 11 bases. The CDR3 consists of 16 residues. The germline V gene encodes CDR1 LNHDA and CDR2 SQIVND (reference sequence). V lost 4 bases and J lost 2; bases outside the gene matches: 4. In DNA, the CDR3 is TGTGCCAGTAGTACCCGGACAGGGGGCGGCAATCAGCCCCAGCATTTT. Amino acid sequence: CASSTRTGGGNQPQHF.

The chain recombines TRBV11-2 with TRBJ2-4; D unclear. There are 14 residues in the CDR3. Germline V CDR1 and CDR2: SGHAT, FQNNGV. The V end lost 2 bases, the J end lost 6 bases, and 11 bases lay between the germline ends. Here the CDR3 reads CASSLSRLANIQYF. In DNA form, the CDR3 reads TGTGCCAGCAGCTTATCTCGTCTGGCAAACATTCAGTACTTC.

Regarding this clone: The CDR3 does not close with the conserved phenylalanine or tryptophan, likely indicating a read error. No DNA is shown, since the ends of the CDR3 on it are uncertain; the CDR3 is the one TCRdb lists. The chain recombines TRBV5-1 with TRBJ1-2. Counting both end residues, the CDR3 totals 11 amino acids. Germline CDR1 SGHRS, CDR2 YFSETQ. The CDR3 protein is CASSLNDGVFI.

The chain couples TRBV7-9 to TRBJ1-1; possibly TRBD1 for D (5 bases). V lost 5 bases to trimming and J lost 2 bases, with 15 bases between them. This CDR3 spans 15 amino acids. Germline V lookup: CDR1 SEHNR, CDR2 FQNEAQ (reference sequence). CDR3 nucleotide sequence: TGTGCCAGCAGCCATTTATCGACAGATAACACTGAAGCTTTCTTT. Protein product: CASSHLSTDNTEAFF.

The J gene is TRBJ2-7, the V gene TRBV25-1; the match to TRBD2 covers 7 bases. With 7 bases clipped from V and 2 bases from J, the junction kept 5 bases outside the gene matches. The CDR3 contains 13 residues. The V gene's germline CDR1 is MGHDK and CDR2 SYGVNS. The CDR3 coding sequence is TGTGCCAGCACCTCGGGGGGAACCTACGAGCAGTACTTC. It specifies CASTSGGTYEQYF.

This clone was recorded a few times. J is TRBJ1-5 and V is TRBV7-9, with TRBD1 matching 10 bases. This CDR3 has 17 amino acids. Germline V gene data show CDR1 as SEHNR and CDR2 as FQNEAQ (reference sequence). J lost 3 bases, V lost 2 bases, and 7 bases had no gene match. The CDR3 region is CASSLSSGTGVNQPQHF. In DNA form, the CDR3 reads TGTGCCAGCAGCTTATCGTCCGGGACAGGGGTCAATCAGCCCCAGCATTTT. Variable domain in full (rest from reference TRBV7-9 and TRBJ1-5): DTGVSQNPRHKITKRGQNVTFRCDPISEHNRLYWYRQTLGQGPEFLTYFQNEAQLEKSRLLSDRFSAERPKGSFSTLEIQRTEQGDSAMYLCASSLSSGTGVNQPQHFGDGTRLSIL.

The chain combines TRBV25-1 with TRBJ2-1; 14 positions agree with TRBD2. This CDR3 contains 17 residues. V shed 3 bases, J shed 7 bases, and the junction held 8 bases outside the gene matches. Germline-derived CDR1 and CDR2 are MGHDK and SYGVNS. In nucleotides, the CDR3 is TGTGCCAGCAGTGATCCTGGACTAGCGGGAGGCAGAAATGAGCAGTTCTTC. Translated: CASSDPGLAGGRNEQFF. Drawing the rest from reference TRBV25-1 and TRBJ2-1, the complete variable domain is EADIYQTPRYLVIGTGKKITLECSQTMGHDKMYWYQQDPGMELHLIHYSYGVNSTEKGDLSSESTVSRIRTEHFPLTLESARPSHTSQYLCASSDPGLAGGRNEQFFGPGTRLTVL.

The sample holds a few counts of this clone. The rearrangement uses TRBV5-1 and TRBJ2-1, with TRBD2 identical over 15 bases. The germline V gene encodes CDR1 SGHRS and CDR2 YFSETQ. J lost 1 base, V lost 2 bases, and 4 bases had no gene match. The CDR3 has 18 residues. CDR3 in amino acids: CASSLVGLAGGSYNEQFF. In nucleotides, the CDR3 is TGCGCCAGCAGCTTAGTAGGACTAGCGGGAGGGTCCTACAATGAGCAGTTCTTC.

The genes are TRBV6-5 and TRBJ1-2; TRBD1 agrees at 7 bases. After removal of 1 base from V and 6 bases from J, the junction contained 2 bases not matched to a gene. In germline, CDR1 is MNHEY, CDR2 SVGAGI. The CDR3 runs to 13 residues. The chain's CDR3 is CASSYFGQDGYTF. The CDR3 region has the DNA TGTGCCAGCAGTTACTTTGGACAGGATGGCTACACCTTC.

This chain joins TRBV29-1 and TRBJ2-1, with 8 bases that match TRBD1. The trim removed 4 bases at V and 8 bases at J, leaving 10 bases unmatched. The CDR3 is made up of 14 amino acids. The germline CDR1 and CDR2 sequences are SQVTM and ANQGSEA. The CDR3 DNA reads TGCAGCGTTGGTCGTACAGGGGGGTCCGATGAGCAGTTCTTC. Amino acid sequence: CSVGRTGGSDEQFF.

V is TRBV7-9 and J is TRBJ2-2; TRBD2 agrees at 7 bases. The ends lost 5 bases at V and 1 base at J; junction bases unmatched: 7. Germline lookup yields CDR1 SEHNR and CDR2 FQNEAQ (reference sequence). CDR3 length: 16 amino acids. CDR3: CASSIPSGKNTGELFF. CDR3 DNA: TGTGCCAGCAGCATCCCTAGCGGAAAGAACACCGGGGAGCTGTTTTTT.

The rearrangement links TRBV5-4 to TRBJ1-2, with 7 nucleotides matching TRBD1. Germline V gene data show CDR1 as SGHNT and CDR2 as YYREEE (reference sequence). The CDR3 has 15 amino acids. With V trimmed by 4 bases and J by 4 bases, 10 bases remained unmatched. CDR3 coding DNA: TGTGCCAGCAGCGGCAACCCGGGACAGCCCTATGGCTACACCTTC. Translated: CASSGNPGQPYGYTF.